The entry below describes one T cell receptor (beta chain). No antigen is known for it. One end of the junction is discordant with germline, which a read error may explain. The CDR3 regions of TCR beta were amplified from RNA transcripts. Researchers ran a first-round RT-PCR on the TCR CDR3 using the HTBI primer set. In TCRdb, the multiplex PCR reads were re-called with MiXCR into one record per CDR3 protein. This repertoire shows about 550,000 distinct CDR3 sequences, less than 25% found once; its top ten account for less than 30%. The data stem from a study of T cells in Graves' hyperthyroidism and ophthalmopathy. Study results and caveats: Model output signaled ophthalmopathy a median approximately 6 months ahead of onset.

Germline lookup yields CDR1 MNHNS and CDR2 SASEGT. This CDR3 region has 15 residues. Each diagnosis was grounded in clinical symptoms, serum thyroxine and TRAb, thyroid ultrasound, and orbital computed tomography. The clonotype comes from a man between 18 and 35 years old with Graves' hyperthyroidism. The chain is built from TRBV6-1 and TRBJ2-7, with 13 bases aligning to TRBD2. Sequencing was done on a sample of blood. The CDR3 DNA reads as TGTGCCGGCAGTGTCGGGACTAGCGGGGCCTACGAGCAGTACTTC. Amino acid sequence: CAGSVGTSGAYEQYF.